This T cell receptor beta chain was sequenced in a study of blood T cells in healthy people across ages. Together with a sample-barcoded 5' primer, a J-beta primer mix was included in a second PCR lasting roughly 6 to 12 cycles. Using its own MiXCR run on the 5' RACE reads, TCRdb lists one record per CDR3 protein. Altogether more than 800,000 distinct CDR3 sequences are present, roughly 26% being singletons, with the ten largest covering roughly 17%. Germline-derived CDR1 and CDR2 are SGHTA and FQGTGA. The J segment lost 4 bases and the V segment lost 5 bases, leaving 7 bases of the junction unmatched. The CDR3 contains 14 residues.

The chain links TRBV7-3 to TRBJ1-1, with 7 bases lining up with TRBD1. The sample was blood. The sequence came from a woman at least 80 years old in good health. The chain's CDR3 is CASSTGARGTEAFF. The CDR3 DNA is TGTGCCAGCAGCACAGGGGCCCGGGGCACTGAAGCTTTCTTT.